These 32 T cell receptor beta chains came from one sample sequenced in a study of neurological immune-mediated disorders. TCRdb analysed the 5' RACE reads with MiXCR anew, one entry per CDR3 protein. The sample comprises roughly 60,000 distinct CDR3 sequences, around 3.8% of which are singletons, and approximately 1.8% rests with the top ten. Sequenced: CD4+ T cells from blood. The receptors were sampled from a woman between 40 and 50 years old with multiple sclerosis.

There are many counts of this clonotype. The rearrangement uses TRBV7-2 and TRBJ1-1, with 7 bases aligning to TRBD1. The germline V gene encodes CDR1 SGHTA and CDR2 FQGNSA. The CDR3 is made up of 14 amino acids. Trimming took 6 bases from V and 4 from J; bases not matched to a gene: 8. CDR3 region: CASSSGQLSTEAFF. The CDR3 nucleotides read TGTGCCAGCAGTTCGGGACAGTTGAGCACTGAAGCTTTCTTT.

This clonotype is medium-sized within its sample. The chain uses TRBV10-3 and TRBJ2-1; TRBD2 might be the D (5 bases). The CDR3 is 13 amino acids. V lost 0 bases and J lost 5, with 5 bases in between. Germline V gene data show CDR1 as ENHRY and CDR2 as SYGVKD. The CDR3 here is CAISESRDNEQFF. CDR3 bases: TGTGCCATCAGTGAGTCGAGGGACAATGAGCAGTTCTTC.

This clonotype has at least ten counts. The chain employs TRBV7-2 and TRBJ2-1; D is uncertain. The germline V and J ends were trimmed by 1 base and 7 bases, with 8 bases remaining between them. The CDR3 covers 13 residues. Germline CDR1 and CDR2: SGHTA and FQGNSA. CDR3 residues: CASSLEVSNEQFF. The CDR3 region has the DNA TGTGCCAGCAGCTTAGAAGTCAGTAATGAGCAGTTCTTC.

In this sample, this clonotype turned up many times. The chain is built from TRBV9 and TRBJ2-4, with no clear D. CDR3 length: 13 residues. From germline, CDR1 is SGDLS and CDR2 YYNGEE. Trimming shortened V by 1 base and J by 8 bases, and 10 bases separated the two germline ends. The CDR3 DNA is TGTGCCAGCAGCGTACGTGTTGCGGACATTCAGTACTTC. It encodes CASSVRVADIQYF.

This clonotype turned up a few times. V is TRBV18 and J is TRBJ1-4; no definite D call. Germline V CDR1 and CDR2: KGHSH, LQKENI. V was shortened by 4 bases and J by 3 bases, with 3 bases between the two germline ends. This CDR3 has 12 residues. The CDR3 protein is CASSLPNEKLFF. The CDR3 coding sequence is TGTGCCAGCTCACTACCTAATGAAAAACTGTTTTTT.

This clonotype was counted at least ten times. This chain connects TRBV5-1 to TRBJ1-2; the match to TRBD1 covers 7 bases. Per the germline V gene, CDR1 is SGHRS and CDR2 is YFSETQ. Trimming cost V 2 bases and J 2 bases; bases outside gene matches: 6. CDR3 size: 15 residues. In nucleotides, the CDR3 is TGCGCCAGCAGCTTTCGGACAGGTCGCAACTATGGCTACACCTTC. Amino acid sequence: CASSFRTGRNYGYTF.

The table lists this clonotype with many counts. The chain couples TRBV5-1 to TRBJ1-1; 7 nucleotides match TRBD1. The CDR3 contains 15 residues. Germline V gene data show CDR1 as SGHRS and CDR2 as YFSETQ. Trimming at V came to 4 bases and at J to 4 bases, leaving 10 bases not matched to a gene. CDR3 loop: CASSVTGTGGTEAFF. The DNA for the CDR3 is TGCGCCAGCAGCGTGACAGGGACCGGGGGCACTGAAGCTTTCTTT.

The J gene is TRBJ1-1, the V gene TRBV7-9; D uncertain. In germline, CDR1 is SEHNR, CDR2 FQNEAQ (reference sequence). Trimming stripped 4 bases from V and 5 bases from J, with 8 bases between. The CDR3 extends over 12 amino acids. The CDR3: CASSYLETEAFF. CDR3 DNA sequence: TGTGCCAGCAGCTATCTTGAGACTGAAGCTTTCTTT.

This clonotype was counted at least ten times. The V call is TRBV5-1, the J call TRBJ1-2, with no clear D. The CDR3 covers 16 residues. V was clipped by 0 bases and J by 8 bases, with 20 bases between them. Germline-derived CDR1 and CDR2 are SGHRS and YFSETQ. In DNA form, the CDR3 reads TGCGCCAGCAGCTTGGGGGCGGTCAGTACGGCTGGGGGCTACACCTTC. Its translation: CASSLGAVSTAGGYTF.

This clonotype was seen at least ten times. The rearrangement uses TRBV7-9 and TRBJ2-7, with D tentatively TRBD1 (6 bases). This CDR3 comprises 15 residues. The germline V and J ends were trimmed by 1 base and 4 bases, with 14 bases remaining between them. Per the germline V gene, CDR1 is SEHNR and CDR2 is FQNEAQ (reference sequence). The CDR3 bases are TGTGCCAGCAGCTTAGTTTACCAGGGGCGGTACGAGCAGTACTTC. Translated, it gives CASSLVYQGRYEQYF.

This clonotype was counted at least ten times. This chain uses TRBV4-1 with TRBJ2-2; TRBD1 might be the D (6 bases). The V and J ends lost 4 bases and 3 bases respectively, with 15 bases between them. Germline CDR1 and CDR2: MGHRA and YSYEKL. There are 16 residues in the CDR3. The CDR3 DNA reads TGCGCCAGCAGCCCGCACCTGAACAGGGACACCGGGGAGCTGTTTTTT. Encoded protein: CASSPHLNRDTGELFF.

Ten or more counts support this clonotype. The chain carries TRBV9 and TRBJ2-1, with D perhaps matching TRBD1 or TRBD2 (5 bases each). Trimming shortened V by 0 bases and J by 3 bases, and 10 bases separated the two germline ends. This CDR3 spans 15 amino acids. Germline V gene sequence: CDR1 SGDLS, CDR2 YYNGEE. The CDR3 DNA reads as TGTGCCAGCAGCGTAGTCGGGACGGACTACAATGAGCAGTTCTTC. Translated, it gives CASSVVGTDYNEQFF.

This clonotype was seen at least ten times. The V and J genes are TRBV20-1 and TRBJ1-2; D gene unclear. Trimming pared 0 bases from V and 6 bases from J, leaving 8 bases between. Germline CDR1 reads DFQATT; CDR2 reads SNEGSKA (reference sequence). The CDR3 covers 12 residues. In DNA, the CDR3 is TGCAGTGCTAGAGATCTCAAGGATGGCTACACCTTC. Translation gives CSARDLKDGYTF.

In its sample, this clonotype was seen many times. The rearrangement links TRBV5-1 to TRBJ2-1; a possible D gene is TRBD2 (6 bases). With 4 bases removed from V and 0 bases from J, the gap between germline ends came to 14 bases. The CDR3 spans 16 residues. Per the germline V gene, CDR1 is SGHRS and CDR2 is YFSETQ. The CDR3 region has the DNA TGCGCCAGCAGCCCCCTTGGCGGGGACTCCTACAATGAGCAGTTCTTC. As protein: CASSPLGGDSYNEQFF.

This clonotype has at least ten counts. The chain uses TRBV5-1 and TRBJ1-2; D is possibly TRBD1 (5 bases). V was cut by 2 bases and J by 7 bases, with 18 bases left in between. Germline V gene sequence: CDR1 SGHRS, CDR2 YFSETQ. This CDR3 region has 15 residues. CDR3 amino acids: CASSFSTTGSSGYTF. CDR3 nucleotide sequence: TGCGCCAGCAGCTTCTCAACTACAGGAAGTAGTGGCTACACCTTC.

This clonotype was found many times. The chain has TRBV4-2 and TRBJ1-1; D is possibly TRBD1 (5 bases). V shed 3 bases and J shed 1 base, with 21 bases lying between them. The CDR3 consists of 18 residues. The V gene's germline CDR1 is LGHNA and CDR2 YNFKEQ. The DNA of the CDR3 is TGTGCCAGCAGCCACTCCCAAGGGAGGGTTGGGGCGAACACTGAAGCTTTCTTT. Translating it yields CASSHSQGRVGANTEAFF.

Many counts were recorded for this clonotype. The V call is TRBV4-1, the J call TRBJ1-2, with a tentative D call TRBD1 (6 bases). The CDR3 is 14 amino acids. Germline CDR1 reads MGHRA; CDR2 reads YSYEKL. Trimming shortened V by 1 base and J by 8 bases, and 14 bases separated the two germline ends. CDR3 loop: CASSQGGGYGGYTF. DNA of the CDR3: TGCGCCAGCAGCCAAGGGGGGGGCTACGGCGGCTACACCTTC.

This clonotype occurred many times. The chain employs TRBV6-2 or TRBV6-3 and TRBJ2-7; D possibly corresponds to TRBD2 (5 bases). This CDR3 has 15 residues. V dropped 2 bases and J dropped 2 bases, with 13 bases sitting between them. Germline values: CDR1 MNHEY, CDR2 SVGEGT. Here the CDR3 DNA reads TGTGCCAGCAGTTACCGGCAAAAGGGAGCCTACGAGCAGTACTTC. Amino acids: CASSYRQKGAYEQYF.

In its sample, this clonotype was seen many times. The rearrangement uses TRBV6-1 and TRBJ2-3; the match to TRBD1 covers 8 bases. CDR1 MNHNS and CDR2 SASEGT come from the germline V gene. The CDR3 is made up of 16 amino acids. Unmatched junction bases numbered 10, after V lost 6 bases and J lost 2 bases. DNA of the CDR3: TGTGCCAGCAGCTTAATTCAGGGGGCACTCACAGATACGCAGTATTTT. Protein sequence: CASSLIQGALTDTQYF.

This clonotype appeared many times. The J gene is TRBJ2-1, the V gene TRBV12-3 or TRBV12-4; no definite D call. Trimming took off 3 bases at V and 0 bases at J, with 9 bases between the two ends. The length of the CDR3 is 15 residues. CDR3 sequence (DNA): TGTGCCAGCAGTTTGGCAGGTCCCTCCTACAATGAGCAGTTCTTC. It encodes CASSLAGPSYNEQFF.

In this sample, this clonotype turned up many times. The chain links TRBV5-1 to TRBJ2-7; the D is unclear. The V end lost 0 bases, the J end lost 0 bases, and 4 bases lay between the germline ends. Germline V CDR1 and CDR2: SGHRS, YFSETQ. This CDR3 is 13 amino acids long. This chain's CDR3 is CASSLEYSYEQYF. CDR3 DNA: TGCGCCAGCAGCTTGGAATACTCCTACGAGCAGTACTTC.

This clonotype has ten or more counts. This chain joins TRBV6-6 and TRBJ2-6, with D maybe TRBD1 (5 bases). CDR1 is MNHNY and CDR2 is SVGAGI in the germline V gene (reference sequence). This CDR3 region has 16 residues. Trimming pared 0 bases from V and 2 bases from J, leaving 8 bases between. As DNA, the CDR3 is TGTGCCAGCAGTTACTCCCAGACAGCTGGGGCCAACGTCCTGACTTTC. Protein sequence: CASSYSQTAGANVLTF.

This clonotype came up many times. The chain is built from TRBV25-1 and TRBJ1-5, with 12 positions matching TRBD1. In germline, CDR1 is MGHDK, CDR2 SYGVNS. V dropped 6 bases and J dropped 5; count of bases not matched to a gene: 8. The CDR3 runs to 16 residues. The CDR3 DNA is TGTGCCAGCAGCCCCCGGGACAGGGGGCAAGATCAGCCCCAGCATTTT. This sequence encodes CASSPRDRGQDQPQHF. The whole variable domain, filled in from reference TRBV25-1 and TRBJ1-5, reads EADIYQTPRYLVIGTGKKITLECSQTMGHDKMYWYQQDPGMELHLIHYSYGVNSTEKGDLSSESTVSRIRTEHFPLTLESARPSHTSQYLCASSPRDRGQDQPQHFGDGTRLSIL.

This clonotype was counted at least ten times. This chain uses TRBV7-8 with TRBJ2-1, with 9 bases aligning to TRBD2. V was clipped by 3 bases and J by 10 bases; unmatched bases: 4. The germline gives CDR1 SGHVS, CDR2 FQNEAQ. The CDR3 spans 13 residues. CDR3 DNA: TGTGCCAGCAGCTTCCGGAGCGGGGGGGAGCAGTTCTTC. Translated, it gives CASSFRSGGEQFF.

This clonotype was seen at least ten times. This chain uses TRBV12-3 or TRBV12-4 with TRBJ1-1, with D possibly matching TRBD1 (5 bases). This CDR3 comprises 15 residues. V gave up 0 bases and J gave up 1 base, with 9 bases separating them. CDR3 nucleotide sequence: TGTGCCAGCAGTTTAGCTTGGGGCGGGAACACTGAAGCTTTCTTT. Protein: CASSLAWGGNTEAFF.

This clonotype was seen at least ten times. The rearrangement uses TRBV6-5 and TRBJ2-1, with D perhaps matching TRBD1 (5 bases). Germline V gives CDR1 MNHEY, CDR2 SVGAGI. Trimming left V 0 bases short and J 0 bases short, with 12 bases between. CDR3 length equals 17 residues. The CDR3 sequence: CASSYSRQRASYNEQFF. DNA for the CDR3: TGTGCCAGCAGTTACTCGCGACAGCGTGCCTCCTACAATGAGCAGTTCTTC.

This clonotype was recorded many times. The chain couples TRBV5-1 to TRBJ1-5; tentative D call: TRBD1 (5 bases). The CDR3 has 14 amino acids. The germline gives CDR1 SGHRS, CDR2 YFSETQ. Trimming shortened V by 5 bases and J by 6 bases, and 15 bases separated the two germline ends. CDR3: CASRISGEGQPQHF. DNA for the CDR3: TGCGCCAGCAGGATTTCGGGGGAGGGTCAGCCCCAGCATTTT.

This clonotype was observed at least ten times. The CDR3, as DNA: TGTGCCATCAGAGAGAGGGGGGACAGGGGGCCGGCTTTCTTT. Translating gives CAIRERGDRGPAFF. V gene TRBV10-3 combines with J gene TRBJ1-1; TRBD1 matches at 12 bases. Germline assignment: CDR1 ENHRY and CDR2 SYGVKD. The junction had 10 bases not matched to a gene; V was cut back by 6 bases and J by 11 bases. The CDR3 loop spans 14 amino acids.

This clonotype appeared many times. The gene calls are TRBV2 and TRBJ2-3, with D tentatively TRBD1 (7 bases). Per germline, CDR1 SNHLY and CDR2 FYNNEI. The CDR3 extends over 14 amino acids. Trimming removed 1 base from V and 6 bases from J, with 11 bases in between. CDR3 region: CASSEETGRDTQYF. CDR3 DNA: TGTGCCAGCAGTGAAGAGACAGGGAGGGATACGCAGTATTTT.

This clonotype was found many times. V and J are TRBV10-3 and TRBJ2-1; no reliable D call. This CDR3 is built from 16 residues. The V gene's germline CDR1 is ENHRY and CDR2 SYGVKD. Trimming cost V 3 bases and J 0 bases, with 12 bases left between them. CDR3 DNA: TGTGCCATCAGTGATGGGTTGCGGAGCTCCTACAATGAGCAGTTCTTC. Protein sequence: CAISDGLRSSYNEQFF.

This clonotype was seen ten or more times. CDR3: CASSGQGSTDTQYF. The CDR3 DNA is TGCGCCAGCAGTGGACAGGGGAGCACAGATACGCAGTATTTT. The rearrangement links TRBV5-1 to TRBJ2-3, with 9 bases matching TRBD1. Germline V lookup: CDR1 SGHRS, CDR2 YFSETQ. V lost 5 bases and J lost 0; bases outside the gene matches: 1. The CDR3 is 14 amino acids.

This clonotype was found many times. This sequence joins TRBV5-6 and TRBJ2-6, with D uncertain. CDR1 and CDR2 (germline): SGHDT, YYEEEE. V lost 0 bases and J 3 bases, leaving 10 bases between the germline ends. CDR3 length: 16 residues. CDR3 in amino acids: CASSLGPRVGANVLTF. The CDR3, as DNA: TGTGCCAGCAGCTTGGGGCCACGGGTTGGGGCCAACGTCCTGACTTTC.